This TCR beta chain was found in a study of cytomegalovirus exposure and HLA in healthy donors. Study details: In an earlier analysis, around 100 million unique TCR beta sequences were found from approximately 190 million T cells. General study findings and limits: Productive rates of about 90% or about 30% were seen for most TCR beta V segments in an earlier analysis.

PCR primers comprised 60 Vbeta and 13 Jbeta primers. Profiled with immunoSEQ multiplex PCR; TCRdb holds only in-frame clones, not every one. The table shows about 150,000 clones, with approximately 80% occurring only once. Points on this clone: Its antigen is currently unknown.

CDR1 LNHDA and CDR2 SQIVND come from the germline V gene (reference sequence). The CDR3 is 15 residues long. V was clipped by 3 bases and J by 6 bases; unmatched bases: 6. This receptor was taken from a man in his fifties in good health and CMV-seropositive. The sample comprised PBMCs. The chain links TRBV19 to TRBJ2-1; the match to TRBD1 covers 9 bases. As DNA, the CDR3 is TGTGCCAGTAGTATCGGGGGGACAGGGATCAATGAGCAGTTCTTC. This encodes CASSIGGTGINEQFF. Combining the CDR3 with reference TRBV19 and TRBJ2-1 gives the whole variable domain DGGITQSPKYLFRKEGQNVTLSCEQNLNHDAMYWYRQDPGQGLRLIYYSQIVNDFQKGDIAEGYSVSREKKESFPLTVTSAQKNPTAFYLCASSIGGTGINEQFFGPGTRLTVL.